Shown below are 6 T cell receptor beta chains from a single sample sequenced in a study of CXCR3-negative and CXCR3-positive naive CD8 T cells. The study made its TRB cDNA libraries by 5' RACE, adding UMI labels. TCRdb derives one entry per CDR3 protein from the 5' RACE reads, leaving out DNA. The sample's table shows 55,000 to 65,000 distinct CDR3 sequences. The sample was naive CXCR3- CD8+ T cells from blood. Subset denoted: CD45RO-CCR7+CD27+CD95- naive CD8+ T cells lacking CXCR3 (TNR3-). All receptors come from a human donor in good health. Some clones in this sample may be carry-over from other donors' samples.

The chain carries TRBV29-1 and TRBJ2-1; as DNA is missing, the TRBD1 call by TCRdb cannot be tested. CDR3 length: 16 amino acids. Germline lookup yields CDR1 SQVTM and CDR2 ANQGSEA. This chain's CDR3 is CSVDFAGTGGYNEQFF.

The rearrangement uses TRBV12-3 or TRBV12-4 and TRBJ1-4; there is no DNA to check the TCRdb D call of TRBD1. The CDR3 covers 17 residues. The CDR3 sequence: CASSGDRGEEANEKLFF.

This sequence joins TRBV6-2 or TRBV6-3 and TRBJ1-1. Per the germline V gene, CDR1 is MNHEY and CDR2 is SVGEGT. This CDR3 has 12 residues. CDR3 amino acids: CASSYRYTGAFF.

J is TRBJ2-1 and V is TRBV4-1; checking the TCRdb D call of TRBD2 is not possible without DNA. Germline V gene data show CDR1 as MGHRA and CDR2 as YSYEKL. The CDR3 runs 17 residues. The CDR3 sequence: CASSPSPGSGGNNEQFF.

This chain links TRBV20-1 with TRBJ1-1; TCRdb's assignment of TRBD1 cannot be checked, as there is no DNA. The CDR3 sequence is 14 residues long. Germline assignment: CDR1 DFQATT and CDR2 SNEGSKA (reference sequence). The CDR3 sequence is CSARAPDRWTEAFF.

The chain recombines TRBV13 with TRBJ2-7. This CDR3 has 13 amino acids. The V gene's germline CDR1 is PRHDT and CDR2 FYEKMQ (reference sequence). CDR3 sequence reads: CASSSHYPYEQYF.